This T cell receptor beta chain was profiled in a study of cytomegalovirus exposure and HLA in healthy donors. Study in general: The approximately 110 validation repertoires used a platform that matched the one used for the approximately 670 first-cohort repertoires, as a later analysis reported. Notes on the study in general: It was confirmed in vitro that a few of the CMV-associated chains were specific for CMV antigens. Most TCRs appeared rarely, but some public TCRs recurred in many donors.

The CDR3 has 13 amino acids. Trimming removed 7 bases from V and 2 bases from J, with 11 bases in between. Germline loops: CDR1 MNHNY, CDR2 SVGAGI (reference sequence). The donors were members of the validation cohort, which comprised approximately 120 subjects and was separate from the first cohort of several hundred subjects. Measured with immunoSEQ multiplex PCR; TCRdb has only the in-frame clones, and not every one. The sample includes over 150,000 clones, around nine tenths of them seen just once. Turning to this clone: What it binds is unknown.

This receptor was obtained from a man aged 18-30 years in good health and CMV-seropositive. Material: PBMCs. V gene TRBV6-6 combines with J gene TRBJ1-2; tentative D call: TRBD1 (5 bases). CDR3 sequence: CASNWGENYGYTF. Written as DNA, the CDR3 is TGTGCCAGCAACTGGGGGGAGAACTATGGCTACACCTTC.